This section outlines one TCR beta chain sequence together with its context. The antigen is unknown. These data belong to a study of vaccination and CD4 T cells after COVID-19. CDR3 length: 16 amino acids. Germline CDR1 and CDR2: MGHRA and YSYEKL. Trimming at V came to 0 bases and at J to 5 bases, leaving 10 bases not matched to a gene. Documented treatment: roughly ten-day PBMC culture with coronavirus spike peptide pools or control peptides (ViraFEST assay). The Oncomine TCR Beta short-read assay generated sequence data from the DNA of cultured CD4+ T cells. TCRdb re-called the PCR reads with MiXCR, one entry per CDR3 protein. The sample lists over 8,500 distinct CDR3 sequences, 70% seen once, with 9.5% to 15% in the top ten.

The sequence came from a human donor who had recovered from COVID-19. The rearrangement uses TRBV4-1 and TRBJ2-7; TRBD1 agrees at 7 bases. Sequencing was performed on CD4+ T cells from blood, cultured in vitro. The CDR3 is CASSQDPRQGHHEQYF. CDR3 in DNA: TGCGCCAGCAGCCAAGACCCGAGACAGGGTCACCACGAGCAGTACTTC.